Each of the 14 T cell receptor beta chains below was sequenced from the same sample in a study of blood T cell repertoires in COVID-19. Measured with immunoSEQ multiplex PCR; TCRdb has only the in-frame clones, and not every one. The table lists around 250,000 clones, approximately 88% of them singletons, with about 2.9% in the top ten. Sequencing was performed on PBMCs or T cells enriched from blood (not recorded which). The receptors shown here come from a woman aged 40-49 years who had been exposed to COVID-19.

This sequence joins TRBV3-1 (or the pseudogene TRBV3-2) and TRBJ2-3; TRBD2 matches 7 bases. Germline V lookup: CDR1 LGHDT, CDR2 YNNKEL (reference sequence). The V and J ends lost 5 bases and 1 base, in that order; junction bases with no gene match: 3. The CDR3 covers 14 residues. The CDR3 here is CASSWEGGTDTQYF. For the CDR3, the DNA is TGTGCCAGCAGCTGGGAGGGCGGCACAGATACGCAGTATTTT.

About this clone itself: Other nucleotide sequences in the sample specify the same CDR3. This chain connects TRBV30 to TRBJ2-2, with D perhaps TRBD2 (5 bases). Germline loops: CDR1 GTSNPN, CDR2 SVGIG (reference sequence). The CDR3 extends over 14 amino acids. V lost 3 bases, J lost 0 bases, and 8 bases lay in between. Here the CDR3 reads CAWRAGTNTGELFF. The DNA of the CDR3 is TGTGCCTGGAGGGCGGGTACGAACACCGGGGAGCTGTTTTTT. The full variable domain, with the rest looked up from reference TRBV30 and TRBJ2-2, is SQTIHQWPATLVQPVGSPLSLECTVEGTSNPNLYWYRQAAGRGLQLLFYSVGIGQISSEVPQNLSASRPQDRQFILSSKKLLLSDSGFYLCAWRAGTNTGELFFGEGSRLTVL.

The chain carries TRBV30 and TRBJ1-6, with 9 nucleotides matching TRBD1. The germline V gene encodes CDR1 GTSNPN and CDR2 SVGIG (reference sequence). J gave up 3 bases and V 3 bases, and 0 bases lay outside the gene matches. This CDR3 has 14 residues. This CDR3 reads CAWRGQGYNSPLHF. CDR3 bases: TGTGCCTGGAGGGGACAGGGCTATAATTCACCCCTCCACTTT.

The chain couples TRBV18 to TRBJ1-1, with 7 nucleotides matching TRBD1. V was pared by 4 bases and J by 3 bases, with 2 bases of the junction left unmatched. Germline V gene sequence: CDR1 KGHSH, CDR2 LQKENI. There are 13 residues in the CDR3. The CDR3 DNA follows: TGTGCCAGCTCACAAGACAGGGACACTGAAGCTTTCTTT. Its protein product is CASSQDRDTEAFF. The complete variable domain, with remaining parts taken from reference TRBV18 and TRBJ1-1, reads NAGVMQNPRHLVRRRGQEARLRCSPMKGHSHVYWYRQLPEEGLKFMVYLQKENIIDESGMPKERFSAEFPKEGPSILRIQQVVRGDSAAYFCASSQDRDTEAFFGQGTRLTVV.

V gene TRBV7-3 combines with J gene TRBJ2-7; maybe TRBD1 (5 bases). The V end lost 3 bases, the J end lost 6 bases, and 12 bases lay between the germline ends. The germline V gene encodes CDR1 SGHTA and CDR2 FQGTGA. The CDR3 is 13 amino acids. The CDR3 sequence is CASSLGQGLEQYF. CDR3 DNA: TGTGCCAGCAGCTTGGGTCAGGGTCTCGAGCAGTACTTC.

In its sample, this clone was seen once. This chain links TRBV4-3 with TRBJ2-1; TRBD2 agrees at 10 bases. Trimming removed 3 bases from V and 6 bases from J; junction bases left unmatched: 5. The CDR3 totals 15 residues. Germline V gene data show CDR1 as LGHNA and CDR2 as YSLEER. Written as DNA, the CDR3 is TGCGCCAGCAGCCAGGGACTAGCGTTAACCAATGAGCAGTTCTTC. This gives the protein CASSQGLALTNEQFF.

The CDR3 bases are TGCAGCGTCGACCTGGGGAGGGTAGGGTCCTACGAGCAGTACTTC. As protein: CSVDLGRVGSYEQYF. V usage is TRBV29-1 and J usage is TRBJ2-7, with 7 nucleotides matching TRBD2. V trimming: 6 bases; J trimming: 1 base; junction bases outside the gene matches: 12. The CDR3 length is 15 residues. Germline CDR1 reads SQVTM; CDR2 reads ANQGSEA.

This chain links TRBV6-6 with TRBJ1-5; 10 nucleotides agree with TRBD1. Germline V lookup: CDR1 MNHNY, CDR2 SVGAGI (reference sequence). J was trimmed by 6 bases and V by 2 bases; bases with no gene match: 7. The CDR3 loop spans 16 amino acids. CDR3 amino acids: CASSYRTGGLAQPQHF. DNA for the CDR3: TGTGCCAGCAGTTACCGGACAGGGGGACTGGCTCAGCCCCAGCATTTT.

The CDR3: CASSEAPVLAKNIQYF. The CDR3 nucleotides are TGTGCCAGCAGTGAAGCGCCAGTTTTAGCCAAAAACATTCAGTACTTC. V gene TRBV6-1 combines with J gene TRBJ2-4; D is ambiguous. In germline, CDR1 is MNHNS, CDR2 SASEGT. The V end was cut by 0 bases, the J end by 0 bases, with 9 bases between. The CDR3 has 16 amino acids.

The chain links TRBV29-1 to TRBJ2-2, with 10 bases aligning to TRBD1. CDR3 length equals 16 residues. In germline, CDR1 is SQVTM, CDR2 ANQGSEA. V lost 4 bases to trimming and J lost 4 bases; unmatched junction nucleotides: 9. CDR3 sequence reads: CSVGTGGSWGTGELFF. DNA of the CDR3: TGCAGCGTTGGGACAGGGGGTTCGTGGGGCACCGGGGAGCTGTTTTTT.

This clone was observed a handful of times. The CDR3 loop is CASSLGTFYEQYF. For the CDR3, the DNA is TGTGCCAGCAGTTTAGGGACATTTTACGAGCAGTACTTC. The rearrangement links TRBV28 to TRBJ2-7; D perhaps matches TRBD1 (6 bases). The germline CDR1 and CDR2 sequences are MDHEN and SYDVKM. This CDR3 has 13 residues. V lost 2 bases, J lost 4 bases, and 9 bases lay in between.

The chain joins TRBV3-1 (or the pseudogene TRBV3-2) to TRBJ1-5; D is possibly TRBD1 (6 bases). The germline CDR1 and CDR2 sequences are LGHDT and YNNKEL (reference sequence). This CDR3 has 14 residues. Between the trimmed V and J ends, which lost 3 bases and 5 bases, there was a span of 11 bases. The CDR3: CASSQPGVYQPQHF. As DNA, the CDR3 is TGTGCCAGCAGCCAGCCAGGGGTTTATCAGCCCCAGCATTTT.

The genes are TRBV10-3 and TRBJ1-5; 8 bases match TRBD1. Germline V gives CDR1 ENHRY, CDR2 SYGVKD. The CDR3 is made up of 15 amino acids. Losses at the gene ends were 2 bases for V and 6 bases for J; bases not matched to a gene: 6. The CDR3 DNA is TGTGCCATCAGTGAGGCGACAGGGGAGGGTCAGCCCCAGCATTTT. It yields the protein CAISEATGEGQPQHF.

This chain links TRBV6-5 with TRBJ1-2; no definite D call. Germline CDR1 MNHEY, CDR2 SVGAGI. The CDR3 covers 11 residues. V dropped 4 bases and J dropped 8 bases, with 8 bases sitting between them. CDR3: CASSSRLGYTF. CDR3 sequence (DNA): TGTGCCAGCAGTTCCAGGTTGGGCTACACCTTC.